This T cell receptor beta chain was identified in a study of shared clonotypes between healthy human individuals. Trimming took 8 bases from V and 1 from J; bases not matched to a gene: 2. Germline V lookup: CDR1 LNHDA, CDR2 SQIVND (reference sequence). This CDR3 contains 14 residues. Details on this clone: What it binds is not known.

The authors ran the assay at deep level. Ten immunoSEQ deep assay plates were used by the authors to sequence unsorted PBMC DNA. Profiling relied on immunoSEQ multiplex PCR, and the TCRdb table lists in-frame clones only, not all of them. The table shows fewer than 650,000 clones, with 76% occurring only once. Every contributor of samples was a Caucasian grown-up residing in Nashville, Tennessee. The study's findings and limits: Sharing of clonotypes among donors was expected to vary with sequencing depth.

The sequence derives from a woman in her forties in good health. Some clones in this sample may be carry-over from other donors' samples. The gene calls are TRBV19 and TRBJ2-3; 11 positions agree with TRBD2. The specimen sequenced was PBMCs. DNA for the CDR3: TGTGCCAGTGGGACTAGCGGCCGCACAGATACGCAGTATTTT. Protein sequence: CASGTSGRTDTQYF.